This TCR beta chain was identified in a study of blood T cell repertoires in COVID-19. Overall study context: COVID-19 samples collected from the United States, Italy and Spain covered acute and convalescent phases. Sample material is recorded as cDNA or gDNA derived from T cells, B-cell-depleted T cells, or PBMCs.

In the original analysis: Amplifying reference gene primers gave estimates of nucleated cell counts. Assay used: immunoSEQ multiplex PCR; TCRdb lists only in-frame clones, some missing. That table gives V, J and clone size, and the DNA gave D and trimming. The table has around 200,000 clones, approximately 80% seen once; the top ten hold roughly 12%. The V gene lost 1 base and the J gene lost 6 bases, with 9 bases spanning the gap. Germline CDR1 reads MGHRA; CDR2 reads YSYEKL. This CDR3 spans 13 amino acids. The chain is built from TRBV4-1 and TRBJ2-5, with D unresolved. Sequenced sample: peripheral blood. The TCR comes from a man between 50 and 59 years old who had recovered from COVID-19. CDR3 loop: CASSQVHTQTQYF. The DNA for the CDR3 is TGCGCCAGCAGCCAAGTGCACACCCAGACCCAGTACTTC.